These 20 T cell receptor beta chains were all obtained from the same sample, sequenced in a study of shared clonotypes between healthy human individuals. Positively selected for CCR7, the CD45RO-negative cells used as naive CD8 cells excluded terminally differentiated effector memory CD45RA+ cells. Only in-frame clones appear in the TCRdb table, and some are missing; sequencing was by immunoSEQ multiplex PCR. The data hold roughly 2.1 million clones, with approximately 94% observed a single time. Sequenced material: naive CD8+ T cells from PBMCs. These receptors all come from a man in his late teens or twenties in good health. Some clones in this sample may be carry-over from other donors' samples.

The chain is built from TRBV5-6 and TRBJ2-1; D gene uncertain. V was clipped by 0 bases and J by 0 bases, with 7 bases between them. The germline V gene encodes CDR1 SGHDT and CDR2 YYEEEE. This CDR3 contains 15 residues. The CDR3 spells CASSLGLGSYNEQFF. CDR3 DNA sequence: TGTGCCAGCAGCTTGGGACTTGGCTCCTACAATGAGCAGTTCTTC.

The V gene is TRBV6-7, the J gene TRBJ1-3; no clear D gene. TRBV6-7 has ORF status, its function being uncertain. This CDR3 contains 14 residues. The V gene lost 2 bases and the J gene lost 2 bases, with 7 bases spanning the gap. CDR3 nucleotide sequence: TGTGCCAGCAGTTACCCCGCTACTGGAAACACCATATATTTT. This sequence encodes CASSYPATGNTIYF.

This rearrangement joins TRBV9 to TRBJ2-2; D is unclear. This CDR3 is 13 amino acids long. Per germline, CDR1 SGDLS and CDR2 YYNGEE. V was clipped by 0 bases and J by 8 bases, with 8 bases between them. For the CDR3, the DNA is TGTGCCAGCAGCGTAGGGCCGTCGGGGGAGCTGTTTTTT. Encoded protein: CASSVGPSGELFF.

The CDR3 loop is CASSFGRGVVYEQYF. CDR3 nucleotides: TGTGCCAGCAGTTTTGGGAGGGGTGTTGTCTACGAGCAGTACTTC. V gene TRBV28 combines with J gene TRBJ2-7; 7 positions agree with TRBD2. The CDR3 is 15 amino acids. V shed 3 bases, J shed 3 bases, and the junction held 8 bases outside the gene matches. The germline gives CDR1 MDHEN, CDR2 SYDVKM.

The chain combines TRBV2 with TRBJ1-5; no firm D call. Deletions cut 6 bases from V and 2 bases from J, with 14 bases between. Germline CDR1 reads SNHLY; CDR2 reads FYNNEI. This CDR3 region has 15 residues. DNA for the CDR3: TGTGCCAGCAGCCCGACACCTCCCGGCAATCAGCCCCAGCATTTT. Encoded protein: CASSPTPPGNQPQHF.

V gene TRBV2 combines with J gene TRBJ1-2; TRBD1 might be the D (6 bases). V lost 3 bases and J lost 4, with 24 bases in between. Per germline, CDR1 SNHLY and CDR2 FYNNEI. This CDR3 contains 18 residues. The CDR3 DNA reads as TGTGCCAGCAGTGACCCGTCATGGACAGAGAATTTCGTCTATGGCTACACCTTC. This sequence encodes CASSDPSWTENFVYGYTF.

Details on this clone: The same CDR3 is also encoded by other DNA sequences in this sample. The rearrangement joins TRBV4-1 to TRBJ2-7; D might be TRBD1 or TRBD2, each matching 5 bases. In germline, CDR1 is MGHRA, CDR2 YSYEKL. This CDR3 has 14 amino acids. V lost 0 bases, J lost 3 bases, and 9 bases lay in between. The CDR3 DNA sequence: TGCGCCAGCAGCCAAGATACGGGGCACTACGAGCAGTACTTC. Translated: CASSQDTGHYEQYF.

The chain employs TRBV29-1 and TRBJ2-1, with D perhaps assigned TRBD1 or TRBD2 (5 bases each). V lost 6 bases and J lost 8, with 20 bases in between. Germline V lookup: CDR1 SQVTM, CDR2 ANQGSEA. The CDR3 has 14 residues. CDR3: CSVVGTSRTHEQFF. CDR3 sequence (DNA): TGCAGCGTCGTAGGGACCTCACGAACCCATGAGCAGTTCTTC.

The V gene is TRBV15, the J gene TRBJ2-5, with D tentatively TRBD2 (5 bases). The germline gives CDR1 LNHNV, CDR2 YYDKDF (reference sequence). The V and J ends lost 3 bases and 5 bases respectively, with 13 bases between them. This CDR3 has 14 residues. As DNA, the CDR3 is TGTGCCACCAGCAGGGTGAGGGCTCGGGAGACCCAGTACTTC. This codes for CATSRVRARETQYF.

This clone turned up a few times. J is TRBJ2-2 and V is TRBV2; D unresolved. The V end was cut by 7 bases, the J end by 6 bases, with 9 bases between. This CDR3 comprises 12 residues. Germline V lookup: CDR1 SNHLY, CDR2 FYNNEI. CDR3 coding DNA: TGTGCCAGCACCGGCAGCTCCGGGGAGCTGTTTTTT. This codes for CASTGSSGELFF.

In DNA form, the CDR3 reads TGTGCCAGCAGTTATAGCCCGGGGACGAACGGGGACGAGCAGTACTTC. It translates to CASSYSPGTNGDEQYF. V gene TRBV6-5 combines with J gene TRBJ2-7; D is possibly TRBD1 or TRBD2 (5 bases each). CDR3 length: 16 residues. Germline V gene lookup returns CDR1 MNHEY and CDR2 SVGAGI. Between the trimmed V and J ends, which lost 3 bases and 5 bases, there was a span of 20 bases.

The rearrangement joins TRBV7-9 to TRBJ1-3; 8 positions agree with TRBD1. Trimming cost V 4 bases and J 7 bases; bases outside gene matches: 6. The CDR3 runs to 14 residues. Germline V gene data show CDR1 as SEHNR and CDR2 as FQNEAQ (reference sequence). The CDR3 nucleotides are TGTGCCAGCAGCTCCGACAGGGGTGGCAACACCATATATTTT. It specifies CASSSDRGGNTIYF.

This clone is a singleton in its sample. The rearrangement uses TRBV10-3 and TRBJ2-1; no clear D. V was trimmed by 6 bases and J by 10 bases, leaving 10 bases between them. Germline V CDR1 and CDR2: ENHRY, SYGVKD. The length of the CDR3 is 11 residues. CDR3 protein: CAIRENAEQFF. The CDR3 bases are TGTGCCATCAGAGAGAACGCAGAGCAGTTCTTC.

In its sample, this clone was seen once. The chain couples TRBV11-2 to TRBJ2-1; D perhaps matches TRBD2 (6 bases). Germline CDR1 and CDR2: SGHAT and FQNNGV. V lost 1 base and J 12 bases, leaving 10 bases between the germline ends. The length of the CDR3 is 12 residues. The CDR3 nucleotides read TGTGCCAGCAGCTTAGGGACTACGGGGCAGTTCTTC. Translated: CASSLGTTGQFF.

The CDR3 here is CASSFWASGGEQYF. The CDR3 DNA reads as TGTGCCAGCAGTTTCTGGGCTAGCGGGGGCGAGCAGTACTTC. The chain is built from TRBV27 and TRBJ2-5, with 10 bases matching TRBD2. The J call could be wrong; TRBJ2-7 is a better fit for the DNA end. This CDR3 is 14 amino acids long. Germline CDR1 is MNHEY and CDR2 is SMNVEV (reference sequence).

The chain links TRBV9 to TRBJ2-2; D may be TRBD2 (6 bases). The V gene's germline CDR1 is SGDLS and CDR2 YYNGEE. Trimming took off 3 bases at V and 5 bases at J, with 23 bases between the two ends. The CDR3 sequence is 18 residues long. CDR3 bases: TGTGCCAGCAGCGCGAATGATCTAGGTCGGGCGGGGACCGGGGAGCTGTTTTTT. The encoded protein is CASSANDLGRAGTGELFF.

J is TRBJ2-1 and V is TRBV28; possible D gene TRBD2, 6 bases. Germline CDR1 reads MDHEN; CDR2 reads SYDVKM. V dropped 3 bases and J dropped 3 bases, with 9 bases sitting between them. This CDR3 region has 14 residues. CDR3 sequence reads: CASSFTSNYNEQFF. The CDR3 DNA reads as TGTGCCAGCAGTTTTACTAGCAACTACAATGAGCAGTTCTTC.

The chain uses TRBV28 and TRBJ2-7, with D possibly TRBD2 on 6 matching bases. The CDR3 has 14 amino acids. Germline V CDR1 and CDR2: MDHEN, SYDVKM. Trimming cost V 8 bases and J 5 bases, with 19 bases left between them. Written as DNA, the CDR3 is TGTGCCAGCTTACCCCCGGGGGTGGGGGACGAGCAGTACTTC. Encoded protein: CASLPPGVGDEQYF.

This clone was counted a single time. V is TRBV2 and J is TRBJ2-7; a weak D match, TRBD2 (7 bases). Trimming removed 11 bases from V and 2 bases from J, with 16 bases in between. Germline CDR1 and CDR2: SNHLY and FYNNEI. The CDR3 has 13 amino acids. The CDR3 region has the DNA TGTGCCGTTCTAAGGGGGGGGCCCTACGAGCAGTACTTC. It is translated as CAVLRGGPYEQYF.

The chain combines TRBV6-5 with TRBJ2-7, with D perhaps TRBD1 (5 bases). The V end was cut by 4 bases, the J end by 2 bases, with 9 bases between. The CDR3 is made up of 13 amino acids. Per germline, CDR1 MNHEY and CDR2 SVGAGI. CDR3 amino acids: CASSFPDTYEQYF. In DNA form, the CDR3 reads TGTGCCAGCAGTTTCCCGGACACCTACGAGCAGTACTTC.